One T cell receptor (beta chain) is described in this entry. The target antigen is unknown. Germline V gene data show CDR1 as ENHRY and CDR2 as SYGVKD. This CDR3 is built from 12 residues. The sample is drawn from a study of T cells expressing NK-cell markers. Broader study findings: Of the CD8+ T cells in over five donors, 1.0-7.0% belonged to dominant NKG2C+ clonotypes. A few donors likewise had their CD3+CD56-NKG2C+ fraction led by these clonotypes.

TCRdb re-called the 5' RACE reads and gives one entry per CDR3 protein, without DNA. Its clone listing holds about half a million distinct CDR3 sequences. The source of this sequence is a woman in her fifties or sixties in good health. Sequencing was done on a sample of blood T cells: a sorted CD56 or NKG2C T cell subset, CD4+ or CD8+ T cells, or bulk PBMC T cells (not recorded which). The V gene is TRBV10-3, the J gene TRBJ2-7; there is no DNA to check the TCRdb D call of TRBD1. Here the CDR3 reads CAISATGSEQYF.